This entry lists 21 T cell receptor beta chains sequenced from one sample in a study of blood T cell repertoires in COVID-19. Produced via immunoSEQ multiplex PCR; TCRdb's table is partial and in-frame only. Altogether around 200,000 clones are present, approximately 85% being singletons, with the ten largest covering 5% to 8%. The sample comprised PBMCs or T cells enriched from blood (not recorded which). These receptors originate from a middle-aged man who had recovered from COVID-19.

As to this clone: Additional DNA sequences in this sample encode the identical CDR3. V and J are TRBV27 and TRBJ2-7; TRBD1 aligns across 7 bases. The J segment lost 2 bases and the V segment lost 2 bases, leaving 0 bases of the junction unmatched. The CDR3 loop spans 13 amino acids. Germline CDR1 is MNHEY and CDR2 is SMNVEV (reference sequence). The DNA of the CDR3 is TGTGCCAGCAGTTTAGGGACAGCCTACGAGCAGTACTTC. Translating it yields CASSLGTAYEQYF.

The rearrangement links TRBV5-1 to TRBJ2-7; maybe TRBD1 (5 bases). The germline CDR1 and CDR2 sequences are SGHRS and YFSETQ. Trimming removed 0 bases at V and 6 bases at J, with 13 bases between. CDR3 size: 14 residues. The CDR3 region has the DNA TGCGCCAGCAGCTTGGAGCGTACCAGGGTCGAGCAGTACTTC. It is translated as CASSLERTRVEQYF.

This chain uses TRBV7-3 with TRBJ2-7, with D maybe TRBD2 (6 bases). Trimming cost V 1 base and J 2 bases, with 9 bases left between them. This CDR3 comprises 14 residues. Germline V gene data show CDR1 as SGHTA and CDR2 as FQGTGA. CDR3 protein: CASSLISGTYEQYF. The CDR3 DNA follows: TGTGCCAGCAGCTTAATTAGCGGTACCTACGAGCAGTACTTC. Combining the CDR3 with reference TRBV7-3 and TRBJ2-7 gives the whole variable domain GAGVSQTPSNKVTEKGKYVELRCDPISGHTALYWYRQSLGQGPEFLIYFQGTGAADDSGLPNDRFFAVRPEGSVSTLKIQRTERGDSAVYLCASSLISGTYEQYFGPGTRLTVT.

The V gene is TRBV28, the J gene TRBJ2-1, with unresolved D. Germline CDR1 reads MDHEN; CDR2 reads SYDVKM. V lost 2 bases and J 10 bases, leaving 6 bases between the germline ends. The CDR3 consists of 11 residues. The CDR3 DNA reads TGTGCCAGCAGTTTAATACACGAGCAGTTCTTC. It translates to CASSLIHEQFF.

This chain uses TRBV5-1 with TRBJ1-1; 9 bases map to TRBD1. Losses at the gene ends were 2 bases for V and 6 bases for J; bases not matched to a gene: 5. Germline V lookup: CDR1 SGHRS, CDR2 YFSETQ. The length of the CDR3 is 14 residues. The CDR3 spells CASSLWTGDPEAFF. CDR3 bases: TGCGCCAGCAGCTTATGGACAGGGGACCCTGAAGCTTTCTTT.

Only one count was recorded for this clone. This chain joins TRBV5-1 and TRBJ2-6; 7 bases map to TRBD1. V lost 4 bases, J lost 2 bases, and 6 bases stayed unmatched. Germline lookup yields CDR1 SGHRS and CDR2 YFSETQ. There are 16 residues in the CDR3. This chain's CDR3 is CASSPQGFAGANVLTF. DNA of the CDR3: TGCGCCAGCAGCCCACAGGGGTTTGCTGGGGCCAACGTCCTGACTTTC.

The V and J genes are TRBV10-3 and TRBJ1-2, with D maybe TRBD1 (6 bases). This CDR3 has 13 amino acids. The ends were cut back, 3 bases at V and 6 bases at J, with 11 bases in the middle. Germline lookup yields CDR1 ENHRY and CDR2 SYGVKD. The CDR3 protein is CAISDSGEHGYTF. In DNA form, the CDR3 reads TGTGCCATCAGTGATTCAGGGGAACATGGCTACACCTTC.

The gene calls are TRBV5-1 and TRBJ1-6, with D hard to call. This CDR3 is built from 15 residues. Trimming took off 0 bases at V and 7 bases at J, with 11 bases between the two ends. The germline V gene encodes CDR1 SGHRS and CDR2 YFSETQ. In DNA, the CDR3 is TGCGCCAGCAGCTTGGACCGGGAGATCAATTCACCCCTCCACTTT. Protein product: CASSLDREINSPLHF.

The rearrangement joins TRBV27 to TRBJ2-3, with 7 positions matching TRBD1. Unmatched junction bases numbered 6, after V lost 6 bases and J lost 3 bases. This CDR3 has 14 amino acids. CDR1 is MNHEY and CDR2 is SMNVEV in the germline V gene (reference sequence). The CDR3 loop reads CASRTTGSTDTQYF. CDR3 coding DNA: TGTGCCAGCAGAACGACAGGGTCGACAGATACGCAGTATTTT.

With respect to this clone: The junction differs from germline at one of its ends, possibly a read error. The chain employs TRBV19 and TRBJ2-2; 7 positions match TRBD1. The CDR3 consists of 15 residues. Per germline, CDR1 LNHDA and CDR2 SQIVND (reference sequence). The CDR3 here is CASRIATGVDGELFF. The CDR3 bases are TGTGCCAGTAGAATAGCTACAGGGGTGGACGGGGAGCTGTTTTTT. Together with reference TRBV19 and TRBJ2-2, the CDR3 gives the full variable domain: DGGITQSPKYLFRKEGQNVTLSCEQNLNHDAMYWYRQDPGQGLRLIYYSQIVNDFQKGDIAEGYSVSREKKESFPLTVTSAQKNPTAFYLCASRIATGVDGELFFGEGSRLTVL.

This clone showed up just a few times. The rearrangement joins TRBV5-4 to TRBJ1-2, with 7 bases that match TRBD1. CDR1 and CDR2 from the germline V gene are SGHNT and YYREEE (reference sequence). The CDR3 consists of 13 residues. Losses at the gene ends were 2 bases for V and 4 bases for J; bases not matched to a gene: 2. The CDR3 coding sequence is TGTGCCAGCAGCTTACAGGGGAGCTATGGCTACACCTTC. It is translated as CASSLQGSYGYTF.

The chain joins TRBV27 to TRBJ2-7; TRBD2 aligns across 12 bases. The CDR3 totals 18 residues. CDR1 is MNHEY and CDR2 is SMNVEV in the germline V gene (reference sequence). After removal of 0 bases from V and 0 bases from J, the junction contained 6 bases not matched to a gene. The CDR3: CASSLSGLAGPHSYEQYF. The CDR3, as DNA: TGTGCCAGCAGTTTATCCGGACTAGCGGGGCCGCACTCCTACGAGCAGTACTTC.

This chain links TRBV7-9 with TRBJ2-7, with TRBD2 as a possible D gene (5 bases). Trimming took off 1 base at V and 2 bases at J, with 9 bases between the two ends. CDR1 SEHNR and CDR2 FQNEAQ come from the germline V gene (reference sequence). The CDR3 is made up of 14 amino acids. The DNA of the CDR3 is TGTGCCAGCAGCTTAGAGGTCGGGACCTACGAGCAGTACTTC. As protein: CASSLEVGTYEQYF.

The chain is built from TRBV27 and TRBJ2-1, with 12 bases aligning to TRBD2. V shed 4 bases and J 2 bases; nucleotides not matched to a gene: 6. Germline lookup yields CDR1 MNHEY and CDR2 SMNVEV (reference sequence). The CDR3 runs 17 residues. The CDR3 region has the DNA TGTGCCAGCAGTTCGCTAGCGGGAGGGGGCACCTACAATGAGCAGTTCTTC. This sequence encodes CASSSLAGGGTYNEQFF.

The V and J genes are TRBV6-5 and TRBJ2-1; maybe TRBD1 (6 bases). From germline, CDR1 is MNHEY and CDR2 SVGAGI. V lost 5 bases and J 6 bases, leaving 11 bases between the germline ends. The CDR3 spans 13 residues. The CDR3 is CASSRDTINEQFF. CDR3 bases: TGTGCCAGCAGTCGGGACACTATCAATGAGCAGTTCTTC.

This clone was seen ten or more times. The chain carries TRBV11-2 and TRBJ1-2; 8 bases agree with TRBD1. There are 15 residues in the CDR3. The V gene end was trimmed by 0 bases and the J gene end by 0 bases; junction bases not matched to a gene: 0. The germline V gene encodes CDR1 SGHAT and CDR2 FQNNGV. The CDR3 sequence: CASSLEQGANYGYTF. The CDR3 DNA sequence: TGTGCCAGCAGCTTAGAACAGGGGGCTAACTATGGCTACACCTTC.

The V call is TRBV5-1, the J call TRBJ2-1; the D is unclear. The V end lost 4 bases, the J end lost 5 bases, and 4 bases lay between the germline ends. Per the germline V gene, CDR1 is SGHRS and CDR2 is YFSETQ. The CDR3 runs to 11 residues. CDR3 region: CASSRDNEQFF. The CDR3 nucleotides are TGCGCCAGCAGCCGAGACAATGAGCAGTTCTTC.

This clone was found a few times. This chain uses TRBV4-2 with TRBJ2-7, with D perhaps matching TRBD2 (5 bases). Looked up from germline, CDR1 is LGHNA and CDR2 is YNFKEQ. CDR3 size: 14 residues. V was cut by 0 bases and J by 3 bases, with 9 bases left in between. The CDR3 loop is CASSQDRDNYEQYF. The CDR3 region has the DNA TGTGCCAGCAGCCAAGATCGGGATAACTACGAGCAGTACTTC.

The chain joins TRBV27 to TRBJ1-4, with 7 positions matching TRBD1. The CDR3 has 14 residues. J gave up 6 bases and V 3 bases, and 4 bases lay outside the gene matches. The germline V gene encodes CDR1 MNHEY and CDR2 SMNVEV (reference sequence). This CDR3 is CASSFDRVHEKLFF. The DNA for the CDR3 is TGTGCCAGCAGTTTCGACAGGGTGCATGAAAAACTGTTTTTT.

This clone was detected a few times. The chain links TRBV21-1 to TRBJ2-3; TRBD2, the table's D call, was not compared with the DNA. TRBV21-1 has pseudogene status. The CDR3 loop spans 16 amino acids. CDR3 sequence: CASSKENGASTDTQYF. DNA of the CDR3: TGTGCCAGCAGCAAAGAAAACGGTGCCAGCACAGATACGCAGTATTTT.

This chain uses TRBV7-8 with TRBJ1-1; D might be TRBD1 (6 bases). The CDR3 is 16 residues long. Germline V gives CDR1 SGHVS, CDR2 FQNEAQ. V shed 2 bases and J shed 1 base, with 14 bases lying between them. DNA of the CDR3: TGTGCCAGCAGCTTAAATAGGGGGGGTACGAACACTGAAGCTTTCTTT. This translates into CASSLNRGGTNTEAFF.